The 12 T cell receptor beta chains below were found in one sample sequenced in a study of blood T cells in healthy people across ages. A J-beta primer mix and a sample-barcoded 5' primer were used in a second PCR of roughly 6 to 12 cycles. TCRdb fed the 5' RACE reads into MiXCR, producing one record per CDR3 protein. There are more than 650,000 distinct CDR3 sequences in the sample; roughly 50% occur only once, and about 42% lies in the top ten. The sequenced material came from blood. These receptors originate from a man aged 80 or over in good health.

The chain uses TRBV6-5 and TRBJ2-1, with a weak D call TRBD2 (6 bases). The CDR3 consists of 17 residues. The germline V gene encodes CDR1 MNHEY and CDR2 SVGAGI. Trimming took off 0 bases at V and 3 bases at J, with 15 bases between the two ends. The CDR3 coding sequence is TGTGCCAGCAGTTACTCGAGCCTGGCGGGGCTCTACAATGAGCAGTTCTTC. Protein: CASSYSSLAGLYNEQFF.

This chain joins TRBV7-2 and TRBJ2-5; a possible D gene is TRBD2 (6 bases). The CDR3 is made up of 15 amino acids. CDR1 and CDR2 from the germline V gene are SGHTA and FQGNSA. Between the trimmed V and J ends, which lost 1 base and 11 bases, there was a span of 20 bases. CDR3 coding DNA: TGTGCCAGCAGCTTAGGAGCGGAGGGCCTCAATGAGCAGTACTTC. It is translated as CASSLGAEGLNEQYF.

This chain connects TRBV5-1 to TRBJ2-5; the D gene could be TRBD1 or TRBD2 (5 bases each). The DNA end lines up better with TRBJ2-7; the J call may be wrong. The V gene's germline CDR1 is SGHRS and CDR2 YFSETQ. The CDR3 is 14 residues long. CDR3 in amino acids: CASSLGQRNYEQYF. DNA for the CDR3: TGCGCCAGCAGCTTGGGACAGCGGAACTACGAGCAGTACTTC.

About this clonotype itself: A much larger clone lies a single base off, so this may be a read error. The chain joins TRBV20-1 to TRBJ2-3, with 7 bases lining up with TRBD2. Trimming took 5 bases from V and 14 from J; bases not matched to a gene: 19. CDR1 and CDR2 from the germline V gene are DFQATT and SNEGSKA (reference sequence). The CDR3 loop spans 14 amino acids. The CDR3 spells CSAGPSGVEGYAYF. DNA for the CDR3: TGCAGTGCTGGGCCCAGCGGGGTTGAGGGATACGCGTATTTT.

This clonotype was detected ten times or more. The chain combines TRBV20-1 with TRBJ2-3, with TRBD2 as a possible D gene (5 bases). The CDR3 spans 16 residues. Germline V gene data show CDR1 as DFQATT and CDR2 as SNEGSKA (reference sequence). The V end lost 0 bases, the J end lost 2 bases, and 15 bases lay between the germline ends. CDR3 region: CSARDSRRGFTDTQYF. In DNA, the CDR3 is TGCAGTGCTAGAGATTCGCGCCGGGGATTCACAGATACGCAGTATTTT.

V gene TRBV4-1 combines with J gene TRBJ2-3, with 7 bases identical to TRBD2. After removal of 2 bases from V and 2 bases from J, the junction contained 4 bases not matched to a gene. The CDR3 is 15 amino acids. CDR1 and CDR2 (germline): MGHRA, YSYEKL. CDR3 loop: CASSQYLAATDTQYF. The CDR3 DNA sequence: TGCGCCAGCAGCCAATATCTAGCGGCCACAGATACGCAGTATTTT.

The count of this clonotype is one. The chain uses TRBV5-1 and TRBJ1-1; D is unclear. Trimming stripped 0 bases from V and 4 bases from J, with 13 bases between. This CDR3 spans 15 amino acids. Germline V CDR1 and CDR2: SGHRS, YFSETQ. The CDR3 bases are TGCGCCAGCAGCTTGGCAACAAAGAAGGGCACTGAAGCTTTCTTT. Amino acids: CASSLATKKGTEAFF.

This clonotype was seen more than once but under ten times. The chain recombines TRBV6-4 with TRBJ2-6, with a possible D match to TRBD1 (6 bases). Germline lookup yields CDR1 MRHNA and CDR2 SNTAGT. The ends were cut back, 3 bases at V and 0 bases at J, with 12 bases in the middle. The CDR3 totals 17 residues. This CDR3 reads CASSEGTTLSGANVLTF. Written as DNA, the CDR3 is TGTGCCAGCAGTGAAGGGACAACCCTCTCTGGGGCCAACGTCCTGACTTTC.

This clonotype was found a few times. This sequence joins TRBV6-5 and TRBJ2-6; D is unresolved. The CDR3 is made up of 15 amino acids. Looked up from germline, CDR1 is MNHEY and CDR2 is SVGAGI. The V end lost 10 bases, the J end lost 0 bases, and 13 bases lay between the germline ends. The CDR3 loop reads CATQTLSSGANVLTF. Here the CDR3 DNA reads TGTGCCACCCAGACTCTAAGCTCTGGGGCCAACGTCCTGACTTTC.

The chain couples TRBV6-2 or TRBV6-3 to TRBJ1-1, with a weak D call TRBD1 (5 bases). The CDR3 has 14 residues. The V and J ends lost 1 base and 1 base respectively, with 7 bases between them. The germline V gene has CDR1 MNHEY and CDR2 SVGEGT. CDR3 region: CASSYWDGNTEAFF. For the CDR3, the DNA is TGTGCCAGCAGTTACTGGGACGGGAACACTGAAGCTTTCTTT.

A few counts support this clonotype. The J gene is TRBJ2-5, the V gene TRBV6-1, with D unclear. Judging by the DNA end, TRBJ2-7 fits better; the J call may be wrong. Per germline, CDR1 MNHNS and CDR2 SASEGT. This CDR3 contains 12 residues. CDR3 DNA: TGTGCCAGCAGTGAAATATCGTCCGAGCAGTACTTC. Its protein is CASSEISSEQYF.

This clonotype was counted a few times. V is TRBV4-2 and J is TRBJ2-6, with 7 nucleotides matching TRBD2. Germline-derived CDR1 and CDR2 are LGHNA and YNFKEQ. After removal of 4 bases from V and 0 bases from J, the junction contained 6 bases not matched to a gene. This CDR3 contains 17 residues. The CDR3 DNA reads TGTGCCAGCAGCCCTTATGGGAGGGGCTCTGGGGCCAACGTCCTGACTTTC. It specifies CASSPYGRGSGANVLTF.